The rows below give T cell receptor beta chains drawn from one sample of a study of metastatic and nonmetastatic thyroid tumors. Via MiXCR, TCRdb re-called the PCR reads. This sample has about 45,000 clones, with 3.5% to 5% found just once. Material for sequencing was blood. The receptors derive from a female donor with papillary thyroid cancer or a benign thyroid nodule (not recorded which). Some clones in this sample may be carry-over from other donors' samples. The CDR3 runs from the conserved cysteine through the conserved F or W. Each record gives: CDR3 protein, CDR3 DNA, clone size, J gene, D gene, V gene, CDR3 length. D genes are given only for firm matches. Clone sizes are given selectively: once, few, many, or a class where the clone is expanded.

CASSQGAPNQPQHF	TGTGCCAGCAGCCAAGGGGCCCCCAATCAGCCCCAGCATTTT	.	TRBJ1-5	.	TRBV2	14
CASSLTGLNEKLFF	TGCGCCAGCAGCCTGACAGGGCTAAATGAAAAACTGTTTTTT	many	TRBJ1-4	TRBD1	TRBV4-1	14
CASSRGQGASSSYNEQFF	TGCGCCAGCAGCCGCGGACAGGGGGCCTCCTCTTCCTACAATGAGCAGTTCTTC	many	TRBJ2-1	TRBD1	TRBV4-1	18
CASGDSDTGELFF	TGTGCCAGCGGGGACAGCGACACCGGGGAGCTGTTTTTT	many	TRBJ2-2	TRBD1	TRBV6-1	13
CASSTRRERGQPQHF	TGTGCCAGCAGTACGAGGAGGGAACGCGGTCAGCCCCAGCATTTT	many	TRBJ1-5	.	TRBV28	15
CASREGSPGQPQHF	TGCGCCAGCAGGGAAGGGTCCCCAGGTCAGCCCCAGCATTTT	.	TRBJ1-5	.	TRBV5-1	14
CASSFTSGEQFF	TGTGCCAGCAGTTTCACTAGCGGGGAGCAGTTCTTC	.	TRBJ2-1	TRBD2	TRBV27	12
CASINRTIGTTIYF	TGTGCCAGCATAAACAGGACGATTGGAACCACGATATATTTT	few	TRBJ1-3	.	TRBV6-1	14
CSAANWASGIIYNEQFF	TGCAGTGCTGCCAACTGGGCTAGCGGGATTATCTACAATGAGCAGTTCTTC	many	TRBJ2-1	TRBD2	TRBV20-1	17
CSAYPRVGEKLFF	TGCAGTGCGTACCCAAGGGTGGGTGAAAAACTGTTTTTT	many	TRBJ1-4	.	TRBV20-1	13
CASRLPGTGLFEQYF	TGCGCCAGCAGATTACCTGGGACAGGGCTCTTCGAGCAGTACTTC	few	TRBJ2-7	TRBD1	TRBV5-1	15
CATSRDRYFNGYTF	TGTGCCACCAGCAGAGATAGATACTTCAATGGCTACACCTTC	many	TRBJ1-2	.	TRBV15	14
CASSATTSTDTQYF	TGTGCCAGCAGTGCTACTACTAGCACAGATACGCAGTATTTT	few	TRBJ2-3	.	TRBV6-2/TRBV6-3	14
CASSPRTSPNNEQFF	TGTGCCAGCAGCCCCAGGACTAGCCCCAACAATGAGCAGTTCTTC	many	TRBJ2-1	TRBD2	TRBV4-2	15
CASRYSLNRGTDTQYF	TGTGCCAGCCGTTACTCACTCAACAGGGGGACAGATACGCAGTATTTT	.	TRBJ2-3	TRBD1	TRBV6-2/TRBV6-3	16
CAGRTDTEAFF	TGTGCCGGAAGGACAGACACTGAAGCTTTCTTT	many	TRBJ1-1	.	TRBV12-3/TRBV12-4	11
CASSSGTSVYNEQFF	TGTGCCAGCAGCTCCGGGACTAGCGTTTACAATGAGCAGTTCTTC	few	TRBJ2-1	TRBD2	TRBV6-2/TRBV6-3	15
CASSPREALYEHYF	TGTGCCAGCAGCCCCCGGGAGGCTCTATACGAGCATTACTTC	few	TRBJ2-7	TRBD2	TRBV7-8	14
CASSLAQGITDTQYF	TGTGCCAGCAGCTTGGCTCAGGGGATCACAGATACGCAGTATTTT	many	TRBJ2-3	.	TRBV5-4	15
CASSVVGRARGEQFF	TGTGCCAGCAGCGTAGTGGGGAGGGCCAGGGGTGAGCAGTTCTTC	many	TRBJ2-1	.	TRBV9	15
CASSEVMDSNQPQHF	TGTGCCAGCAGTGAAGTAATGGATAGCAATCAGCCCCAGCATTTT	few	TRBJ1-5	.	TRBV6-1	15
CASKDRYSGNTIYF	TGTGCCAGCAAAGATAGGTACTCTGGAAACACCATATATTTT	few	TRBJ1-3	.	TRBV6-1	14
CASISRGEGEAFF	TGTGCCAGCATCAGCAGGGGAGAGGGTGAAGCTTTCTTT	medium-sized	TRBJ1-1	.	TRBV6-1	13
CSARAGGSDTQYF	TGCAGTGCTAGAGCCGGTGGGTCTGATACGCAGTATTTT	many	TRBJ2-3	.	TRBV20-1	13
CASGWTGTNTGELFF	TGTGCCAGCGGTTGGACAGGAACTAACACCGGGGAGCTGTTTTTT	few	TRBJ2-2	TRBD1	TRBV27	15
CASSVGYSGRNTYEQYF	TGTGCCAGCAGCGTAGGTTATAGCGGGAGAAATACCTACGAGCAGTACTTC	many	TRBJ2-7	TRBD2	TRBV9	17
CASTSTPGSSEAFF	TGTGCCAGCACCTCGACCCCAGGAAGTTCTGAAGCTTTCTTT	.	TRBJ1-1	.	TRBV7-4	14
CASSLDGLYNEQFF	TGTGCCAGCAGCTTAGATGGCTTATACAATGAGCAGTTCTTC	.	TRBJ2-1	.	TRBV7-8	14
CASSQTRDGPNTGELFF	TGTGCCAGCAGCCAAACCCGGGACGGACCTAACACCGGGGAGCTGTTTTTT	many	TRBJ2-2	.	TRBV6-1	17
CASNRASGRVTDTQYF	TGTGCCAGTAATAGGGCTAGCGGGAGGGTTACAGATACGCAGTATTTT	few	TRBJ2-3	TRBD2	TRBV19	16
CASSRGTGSTDTQYF	TGTGCCAGCAGCAGGGGGACAGGGTCCACAGATACGCAGTATTTT	few	TRBJ2-3	TRBD1	TRBV6-4	15
CSAMTGTARRNEQFF	TGCAGTGCTATGACCGGGACAGCGCGCCGGAATGAGCAGTTCTTC	many	TRBJ2-1	TRBD1	TRBV20-1	15
CASSYRLTGELFF	TGTGCCAGCAGTTACCGACTAACCGGGGAGCTGTTTTTT	many	TRBJ2-2	.	TRBV6-5	13
CASSLGQGSYEQYF	TGTGCCAGCTCACTCGGACAGGGTTCCTACGAGCAGTACTTC	.	TRBJ2-7	TRBD1	TRBV18	14
CASSYTSGSTLYYEQYF	TGTGCCAGCAGTTATACTAGCGGGAGTACCCTTTACTACGAGCAGTACTTC	few	TRBJ2-7	TRBD2	TRBV6-5	17
CASSPSRALAGGSGYYYEQYF	TGCGCCAGCAGCCCCAGTCGGGCACTAGCGGGAGGGAGTGGGTATTATTACGAGCAGTACTTC	few	TRBJ2-7	TRBD2	TRBV4-1	21
CASAHVGGGKNIQYF	TGTGCTAGTGCCCATGTGGGAGGGGGCAAAAACATTCAGTACTTC	many	TRBJ2-4	.	TRBV12-5	15
CASSLDRWSEQYF	TGTGCCAGCAGCTTAGACAGGTGGTCGGAGCAGTACTTC	.	TRBJ2-7	.	TRBV11-2	13
CASSALGGAGTWETQYF	TGTGCCAGCAGCGCCCTAGGGGGCGCCGGGACCTGGGAGACCCAGTACTTC	many	TRBJ2-5	TRBD1	TRBV9	17
CSATDRGSRGDEQFF	TGCAGTGCTACGGACAGGGGGTCTCGTGGGGATGAGCAGTTCTTC	.	TRBJ2-1	TRBD1	TRBV20-1	15
CASSQGYSTDTQYF	TGTGCCAGCAGCCAAGGCTATTCTACAGATACGCAGTATTTT	many	TRBJ2-3	.	TRBV3-1	14
CASSISDYNEQFF	TGTGCCAGCAGCATCAGTGATTACAATGAGCAGTTCTTC	many	TRBJ2-1	.	TRBV9	13
CASSYGPDTQYF	TGTGCCAGCAGTTACGGCCCAGATACGCAGTATTTT	many	TRBJ2-3	.	TRBV6-1	12
CASSLARGNIQYF	TGCGCCAGCAGCTTGGCTCGGGGAAACATTCAGTACTTC	few	TRBJ2-4	.	TRBV5-1	13
CASGLGLSSGVSTDTQYF	TGTGCTAGTGGTTTGGGCCTCTCTTCGGGGGTCTCCACAGATACGCAGTATTTT	many	TRBJ2-3	.	TRBV12-5	18
CSVLGHSGGRPAEQYF	TGCAGTGTTCTCGGGCATTCGGGGGGCCGCCCAGCCGAGCAGTACTTC	few	TRBJ2-7	.	TRBV20-1	16
CSARDVRGLAYNEQFF	TGCAGTGCTAGGGATGTCCGGGGACTAGCGTACAATGAGCAGTTCTTC	few	TRBJ2-1	TRBD2	TRBV20-1	16
CASSPHRGFGTEAFF	TGTGCCAGCAGTCCCCACAGGGGATTTGGCACTGAAGCTTTCTTT	few	TRBJ1-1	TRBD1	TRBV27	15
CASSEYGVPSACTDTQYF	TGTGCCAGCAGTGAATATGGGGTCCCTAGCGCTTGCACAGATACGCAGTATTTT	.	TRBJ2-3	.	TRBV25-1	18
CASSPTGVQPQHF	TGTGCCAGCAGCCCAACAGGGGTTCAGCCCCAGCATTTT	many	TRBJ1-5	TRBD1	TRBV7-9	13
CASSESLTRPSTTRSPRNEQFF	TGTGCCAGCAGTGAATCCCTTACCCGACCTAGTACTACTAGATCCCCTCGGAATGAGCAGTTCTTC	many	TRBJ2-1	.	TRBV2	22
CASSDLNRGSTDTQYF	TGTGCCAGCAGTGACCTAAATAGAGGAAGCACAGATACGCAGTATTTT	.	TRBJ2-3	.	TRBV6-4	16
CASSLTRNTGELFF	TGCGCCAGCAGCTTGACTAGAAACACCGGGGAGCTGTTTTTT	few	TRBJ2-2	.	TRBV5-1	14
CASSPQTGSGNTIYF	TGTGCCAGCAGTCCACAAACGGGCTCTGGAAACACCATATATTTT	many	TRBJ1-3	.	TRBV7-9	15
CASTPSSDNEQFF	TGCGCCAGCACTCCCTCTAGCGACAATGAGCAGTTCTTC	many	TRBJ2-1	.	TRBV5-1	13
CASSPEGDFGYGYTF	TGTGCCAGCAGTCCCGAGGGAGATTTCGGCTATGGCTACACCTTC	medium-sized	TRBJ1-2	.	TRBV6-4	15
CASRLGGQETQYF	TGTGCCAGCAGGTTGGGAGGGCAAGAGACCCAGTACTTC	many	TRBJ2-5	TRBD2	TRBV25-1	13
CASSLSGTGGPDTQYF	TGTGCCAGCAGCTTATCCGGGACAGGGGGCCCAGATACGCAGTATTTT	many	TRBJ2-3	TRBD1	TRBV7-3	16